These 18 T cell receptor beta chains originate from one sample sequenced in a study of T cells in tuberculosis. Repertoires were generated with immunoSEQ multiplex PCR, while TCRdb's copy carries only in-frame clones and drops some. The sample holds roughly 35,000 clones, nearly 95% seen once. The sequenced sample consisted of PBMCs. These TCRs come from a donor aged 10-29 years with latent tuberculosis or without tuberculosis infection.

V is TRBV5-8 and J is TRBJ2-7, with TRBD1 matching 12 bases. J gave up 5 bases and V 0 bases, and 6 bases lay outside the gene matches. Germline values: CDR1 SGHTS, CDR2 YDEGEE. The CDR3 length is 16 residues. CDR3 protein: CASSLGTGQGANEQYF. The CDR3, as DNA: TGTGCCAGCAGCTTGGGGACGGGACAGGGGGCAAACGAGCAGTACTTC.

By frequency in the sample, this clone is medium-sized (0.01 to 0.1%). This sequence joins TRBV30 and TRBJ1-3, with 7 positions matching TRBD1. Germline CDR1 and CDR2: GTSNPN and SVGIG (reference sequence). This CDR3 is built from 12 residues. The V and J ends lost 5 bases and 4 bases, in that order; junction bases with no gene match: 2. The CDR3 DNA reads TGTGCCTGGGGGACAGAGGGAAACACCATATATTTT. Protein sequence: CAWGTEGNTIYF.

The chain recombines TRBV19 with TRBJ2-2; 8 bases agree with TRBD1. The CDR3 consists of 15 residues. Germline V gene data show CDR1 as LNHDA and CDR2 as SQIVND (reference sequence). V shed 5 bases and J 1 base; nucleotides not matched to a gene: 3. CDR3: CASSLGTGNTGELFF. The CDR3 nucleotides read TGTGCCAGTAGTCTTGGGACAGGGAACACCGGGGAGCTGTTTTTT.

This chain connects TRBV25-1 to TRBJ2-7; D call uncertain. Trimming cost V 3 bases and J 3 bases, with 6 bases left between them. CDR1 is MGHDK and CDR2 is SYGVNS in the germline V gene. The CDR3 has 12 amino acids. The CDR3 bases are TGTGCCAGCAGTGAGTCGGTCTACGAGCAGTACTTC. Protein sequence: CASSESVYEQYF.

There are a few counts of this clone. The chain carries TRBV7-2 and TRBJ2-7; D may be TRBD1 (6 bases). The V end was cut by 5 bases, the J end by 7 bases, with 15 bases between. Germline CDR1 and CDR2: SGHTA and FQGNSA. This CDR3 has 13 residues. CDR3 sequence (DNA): TGTGCCAGCAGCCTGAGGACAGTGAATGAGCAGTACTTC. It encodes CASSLRTVNEQYF. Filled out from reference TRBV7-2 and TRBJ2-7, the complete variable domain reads GAGVSQSPSNKVTEKGKDVELRCDPISGHTALYWYRQSLGQGLEFLIYFQGNSAPDKSGLPSDRFSAERTGGSVSTLTIQRTQQEDSAVYLCASSLRTVNEQYFGPGTRLTVT.

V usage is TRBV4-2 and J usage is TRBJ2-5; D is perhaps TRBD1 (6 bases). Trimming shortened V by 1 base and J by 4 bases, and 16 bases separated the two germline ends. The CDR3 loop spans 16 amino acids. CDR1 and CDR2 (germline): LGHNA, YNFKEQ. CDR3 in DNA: TGTGCCAGCAGCCAAGTGGACCCACAGGGTGCAGAGACCCAGTACTTC. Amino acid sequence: CASSQVDPQGAETQYF.

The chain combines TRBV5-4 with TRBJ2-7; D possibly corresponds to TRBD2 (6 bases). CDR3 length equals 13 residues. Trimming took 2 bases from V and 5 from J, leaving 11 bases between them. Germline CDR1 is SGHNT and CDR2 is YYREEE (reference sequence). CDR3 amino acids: CASSFGGEDEQYF. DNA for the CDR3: TGTGCCAGCAGCTTCGGGGGTGAAGACGAGCAGTACTTC.

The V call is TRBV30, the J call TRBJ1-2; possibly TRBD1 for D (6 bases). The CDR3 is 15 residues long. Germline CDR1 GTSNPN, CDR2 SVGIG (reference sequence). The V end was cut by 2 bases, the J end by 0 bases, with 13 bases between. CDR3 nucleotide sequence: TGTGCCTGGAGTCATAGACAGGTCTCTAACTATGGCTACACCTTC. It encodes CAWSHRQVSNYGYTF.

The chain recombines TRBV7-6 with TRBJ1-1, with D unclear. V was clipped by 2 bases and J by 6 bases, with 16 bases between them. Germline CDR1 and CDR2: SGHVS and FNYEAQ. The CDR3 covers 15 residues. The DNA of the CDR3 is TGTGCCAGCAGCTTAAATGGAGGGAGAGGATCTGAAGCTTTCTTT. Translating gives CASSLNGGRGSEAFF.

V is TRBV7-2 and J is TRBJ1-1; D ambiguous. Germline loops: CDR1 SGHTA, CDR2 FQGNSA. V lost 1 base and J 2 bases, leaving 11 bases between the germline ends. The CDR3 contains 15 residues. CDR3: CASSLGSGLNTEAFF. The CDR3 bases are TGTGCCAGCAGCTTAGGATCAGGACTCAACACTGAAGCTTTCTTT. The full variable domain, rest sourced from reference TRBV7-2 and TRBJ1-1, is GAGVSQSPSNKVTEKGKDVELRCDPISGHTALYWYRQSLGQGLEFLIYFQGNSAPDKSGLPSDRFSAERTGGSVSTLTIQRTQQEDSAVYLCASSLGSGLNTEAFFGQGTRLTVV.

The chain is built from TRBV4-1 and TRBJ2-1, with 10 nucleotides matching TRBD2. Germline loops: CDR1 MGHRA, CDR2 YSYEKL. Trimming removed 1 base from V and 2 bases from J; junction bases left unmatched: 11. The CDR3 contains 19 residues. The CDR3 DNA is TGCGCCAGCAGCCAAGTTCGAGCGGGGGGGCCATATACCTACAATGAGCAGTTCTTC. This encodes CASSQVRAGGPYTYNEQFF.

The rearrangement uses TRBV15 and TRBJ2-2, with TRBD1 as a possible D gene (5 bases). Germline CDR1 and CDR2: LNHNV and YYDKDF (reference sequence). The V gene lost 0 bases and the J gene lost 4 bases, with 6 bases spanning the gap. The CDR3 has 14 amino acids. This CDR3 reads CATSRDRATGELFF. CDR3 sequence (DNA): TGTGCCACCAGCAGAGACAGGGCCACCGGGGAGCTGTTTTTT.

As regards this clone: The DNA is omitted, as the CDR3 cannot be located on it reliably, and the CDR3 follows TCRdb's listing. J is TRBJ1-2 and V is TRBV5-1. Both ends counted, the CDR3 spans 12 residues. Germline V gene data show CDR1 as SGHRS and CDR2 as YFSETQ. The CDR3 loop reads CASSLAVGPGAF.

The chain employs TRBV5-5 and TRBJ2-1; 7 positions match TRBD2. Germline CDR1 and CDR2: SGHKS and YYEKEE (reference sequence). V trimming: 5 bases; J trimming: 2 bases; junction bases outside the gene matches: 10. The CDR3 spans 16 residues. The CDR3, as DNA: TGTGCCAGCAGGTCCCTAGCGGTAAAGGCCTACAATGAGCAGTTCTTC. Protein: CASRSLAVKAYNEQFF.

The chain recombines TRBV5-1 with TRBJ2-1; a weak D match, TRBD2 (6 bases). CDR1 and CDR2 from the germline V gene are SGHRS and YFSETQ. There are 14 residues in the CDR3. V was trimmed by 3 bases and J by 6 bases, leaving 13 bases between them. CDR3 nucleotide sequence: TGCGCCAGCAGCTCCGACTTGGGGGGCAATGAGCAGTTCTTC. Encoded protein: CASSSDLGGNEQFF.

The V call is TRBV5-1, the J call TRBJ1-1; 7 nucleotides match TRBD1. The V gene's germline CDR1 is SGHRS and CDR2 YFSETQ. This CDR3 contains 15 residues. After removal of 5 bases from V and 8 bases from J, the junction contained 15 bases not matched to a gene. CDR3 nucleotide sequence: TGCGCCAGCAGACGCCCACGACAGGGTAAACCCGAAGCTTTCTTT. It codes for CASRRPRQGKPEAFF.

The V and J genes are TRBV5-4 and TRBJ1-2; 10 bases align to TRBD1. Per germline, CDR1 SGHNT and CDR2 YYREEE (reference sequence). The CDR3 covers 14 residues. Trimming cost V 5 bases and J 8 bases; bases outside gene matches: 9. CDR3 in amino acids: CASRIDRGLDGYTF. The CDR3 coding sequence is TGTGCCAGCAGGATTGACAGGGGGCTAGACGGCTACACCTTC.

The CDR3 sequence: CASSFTSGGGTDTQYF. The CDR3 DNA reads as TGTGCCAGCAGTTTCACTAGCGGGGGGGGCACAGATACGCAGTATTTT. The chain carries TRBV2 and TRBJ2-3; the match to TRBD2 covers 13 bases. This CDR3 has 16 residues. Germline V gives CDR1 SNHLY, CDR2 FYNNEI. Trimming cost V 5 bases and J 1 base; bases outside gene matches: 3.